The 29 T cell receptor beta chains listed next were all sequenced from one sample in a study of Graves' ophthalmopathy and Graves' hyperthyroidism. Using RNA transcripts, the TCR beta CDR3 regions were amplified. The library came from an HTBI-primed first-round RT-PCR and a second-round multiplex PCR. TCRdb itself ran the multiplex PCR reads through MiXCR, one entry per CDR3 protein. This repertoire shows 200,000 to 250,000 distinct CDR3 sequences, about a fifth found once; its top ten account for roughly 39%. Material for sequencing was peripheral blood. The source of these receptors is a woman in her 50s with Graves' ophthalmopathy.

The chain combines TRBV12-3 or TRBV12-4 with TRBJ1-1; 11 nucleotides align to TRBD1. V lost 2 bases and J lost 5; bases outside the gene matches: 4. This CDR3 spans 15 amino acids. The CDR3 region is CASSLQDRGRTEAFF. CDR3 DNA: TGTGCCAGCAGTTTACAGGACAGGGGGCGAACTGAAGCTTTCTTT.

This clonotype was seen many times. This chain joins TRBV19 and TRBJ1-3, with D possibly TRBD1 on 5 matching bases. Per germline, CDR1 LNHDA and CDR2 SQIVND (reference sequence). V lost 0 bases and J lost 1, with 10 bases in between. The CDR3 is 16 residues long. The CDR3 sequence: CASSIDPGGSGNTIYF. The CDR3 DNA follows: TGTGCCAGTAGTATAGATCCCGGGGGGTCTGGAAACACCATATATTTT.

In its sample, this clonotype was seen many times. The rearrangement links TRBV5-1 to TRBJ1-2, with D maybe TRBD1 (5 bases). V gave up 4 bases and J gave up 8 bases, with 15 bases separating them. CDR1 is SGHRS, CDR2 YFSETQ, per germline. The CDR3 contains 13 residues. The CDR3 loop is CASSDKQGLGYTF. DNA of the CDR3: TGCGCCAGCAGCGACAAGCAGGGCCTCGGCTACACCTTC.

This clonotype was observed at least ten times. CDR3 coding DNA: TGCAGTGCTTACCGACAGGGATCGACCTACGAGCAGTACTTC. It is translated as CSAYRQGSTYEQYF. The chain links TRBV20-1 to TRBJ2-7, with 7 bases that match TRBD1. The V gene's germline CDR1 is DFQATT and CDR2 SNEGSKA (reference sequence). Trimming removed 5 bases from V and 2 bases from J; junction bases left unmatched: 9. CDR3 size: 14 residues.

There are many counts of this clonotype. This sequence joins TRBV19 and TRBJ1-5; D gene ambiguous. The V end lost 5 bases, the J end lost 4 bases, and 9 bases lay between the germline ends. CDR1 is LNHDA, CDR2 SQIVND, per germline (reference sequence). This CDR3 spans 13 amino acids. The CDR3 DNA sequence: TGTGCCAGTAGTTTCCAGCAAAATCAGCCCCAGCATTTT. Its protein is CASSFQQNQPQHF.

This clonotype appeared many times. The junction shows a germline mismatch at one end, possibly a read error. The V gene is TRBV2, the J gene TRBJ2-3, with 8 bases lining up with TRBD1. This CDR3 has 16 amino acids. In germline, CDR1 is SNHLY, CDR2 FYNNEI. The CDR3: CANSEGRDRLTDTQYF. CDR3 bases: TGTGCCAACAGTGAAGGCCGGGACAGGCTCACAGATACGCAGTATTTT.

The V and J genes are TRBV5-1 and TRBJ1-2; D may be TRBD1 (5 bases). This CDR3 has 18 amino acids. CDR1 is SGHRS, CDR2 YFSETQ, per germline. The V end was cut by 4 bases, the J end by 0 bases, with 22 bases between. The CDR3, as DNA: TGCGCCAGCAGCCCAACCCCGGACAACTCCTACCCTAACTATGGCTACACCTTC. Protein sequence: CASSPTPDNSYPNYGYTF.

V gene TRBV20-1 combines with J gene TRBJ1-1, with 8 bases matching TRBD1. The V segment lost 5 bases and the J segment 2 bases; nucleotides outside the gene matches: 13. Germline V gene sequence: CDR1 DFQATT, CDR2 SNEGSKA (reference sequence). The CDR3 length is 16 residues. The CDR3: CSAPKGGDRSNTEAFF. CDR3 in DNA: TGCAGTGCTCCAAAGGGAGGGGACAGGTCAAACACTGAAGCTTTCTTT.

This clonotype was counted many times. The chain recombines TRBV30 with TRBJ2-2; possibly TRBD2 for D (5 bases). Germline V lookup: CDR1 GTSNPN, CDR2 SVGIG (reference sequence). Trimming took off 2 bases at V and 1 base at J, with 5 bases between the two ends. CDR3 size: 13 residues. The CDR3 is CAWSTRNTGELFF. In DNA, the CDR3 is TGTGCCTGGAGTACTAGGAACACCGGGGAGCTGTTTTTT.

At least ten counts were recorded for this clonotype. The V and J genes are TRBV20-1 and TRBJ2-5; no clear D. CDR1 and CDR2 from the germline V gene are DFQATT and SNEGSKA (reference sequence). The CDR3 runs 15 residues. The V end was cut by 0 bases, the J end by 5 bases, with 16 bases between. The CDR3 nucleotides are TGCAGTGCTAGAGATTTGGGAAAGGCCGGGGAGACCCAGTACTTC. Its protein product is CSARDLGKAGETQYF.

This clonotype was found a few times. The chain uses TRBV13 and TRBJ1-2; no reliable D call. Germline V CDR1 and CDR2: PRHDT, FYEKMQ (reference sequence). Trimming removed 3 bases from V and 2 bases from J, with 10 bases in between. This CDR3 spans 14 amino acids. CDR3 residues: CASSLWRENYGYTF. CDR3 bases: TGTGCCAGCAGCTTGTGGCGGGAGAACTATGGCTACACCTTC.

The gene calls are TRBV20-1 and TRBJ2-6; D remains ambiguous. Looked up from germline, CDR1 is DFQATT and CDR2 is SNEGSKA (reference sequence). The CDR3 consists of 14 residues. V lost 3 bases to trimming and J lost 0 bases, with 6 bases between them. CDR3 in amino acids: CSASSLSGANVLTF. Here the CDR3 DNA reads TGCAGTGCTAGCAGCCTCTCTGGGGCCAACGTCCTGACTTTC.

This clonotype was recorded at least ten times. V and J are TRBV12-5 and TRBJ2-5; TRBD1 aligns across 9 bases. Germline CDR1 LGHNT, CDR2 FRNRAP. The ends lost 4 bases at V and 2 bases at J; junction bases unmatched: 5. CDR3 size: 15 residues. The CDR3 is CASGSDRGYQETQYF. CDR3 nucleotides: TGTGCTAGTGGTTCTGACAGGGGGTATCAAGAGACCCAGTACTTC.

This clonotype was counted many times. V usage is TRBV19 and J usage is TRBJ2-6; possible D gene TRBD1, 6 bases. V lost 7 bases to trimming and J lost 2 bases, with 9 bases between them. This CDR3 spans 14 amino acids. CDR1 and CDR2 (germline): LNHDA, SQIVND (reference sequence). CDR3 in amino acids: CASTRGTGANVLTF. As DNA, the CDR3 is TGTGCCAGTACTAGGGGGACTGGGGCCAACGTCCTGACTTTC.

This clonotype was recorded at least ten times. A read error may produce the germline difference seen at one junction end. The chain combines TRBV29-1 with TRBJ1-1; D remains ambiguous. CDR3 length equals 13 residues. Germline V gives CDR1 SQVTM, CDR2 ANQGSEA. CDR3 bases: TGCAGCGTTGCTCTTGCTACCAACACTGAAGTTTTCTTT. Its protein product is CSVALATNTEVFF.

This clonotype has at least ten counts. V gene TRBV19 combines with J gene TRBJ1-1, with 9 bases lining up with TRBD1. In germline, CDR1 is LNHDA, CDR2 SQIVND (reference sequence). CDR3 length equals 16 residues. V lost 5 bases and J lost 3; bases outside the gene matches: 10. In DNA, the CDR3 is TGTGCCAGTAGTTTCCGGGACAGGGAAGGACACACTGAAGCTTTCTTT. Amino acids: CASSFRDREGHTEAFF.

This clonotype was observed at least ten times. CDR3 in DNA: TGTGCCAGCAGACGGCAGGAGGAGGGCGAGCAGTACTTC. It codes for CASRRQEEGEQYF. This chain uses TRBV6-5 with TRBJ2-7, with a tentative D call TRBD2 (6 bases). The germline V gene has CDR1 MNHEY and CDR2 SVGAGI. Trimming took off 6 bases at V and 6 bases at J, with 15 bases between the two ends. CDR3 length: 13 residues.

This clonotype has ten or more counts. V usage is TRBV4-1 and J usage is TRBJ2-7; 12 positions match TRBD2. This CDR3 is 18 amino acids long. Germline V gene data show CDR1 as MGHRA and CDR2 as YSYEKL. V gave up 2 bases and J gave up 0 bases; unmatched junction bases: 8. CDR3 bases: TGCGCCAGCAGCCAACCCGGGACTAGCGGGTTTAACTCCTACGAGCAGTACTTC. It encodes CASSQPGTSGFNSYEQYF.

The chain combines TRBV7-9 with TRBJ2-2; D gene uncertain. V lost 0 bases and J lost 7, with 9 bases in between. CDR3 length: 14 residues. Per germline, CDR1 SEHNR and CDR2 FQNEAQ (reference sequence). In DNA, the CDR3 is TGTGCCAGCAGCTTAGCCGTACAGAACGGGGAGCTGTTTTTT. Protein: CASSLAVQNGELFF. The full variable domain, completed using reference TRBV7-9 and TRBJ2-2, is DTGVSQNPRHKITKRGQNVTFRCDPISEHNRLYWYRQTLGQGPEFLTYFQNEAQLEKSRLLSDRFSAERPKGSFSTLEIQRTEQGDSAMYLCASSLAVQNGELFFGEGSRLTVL.

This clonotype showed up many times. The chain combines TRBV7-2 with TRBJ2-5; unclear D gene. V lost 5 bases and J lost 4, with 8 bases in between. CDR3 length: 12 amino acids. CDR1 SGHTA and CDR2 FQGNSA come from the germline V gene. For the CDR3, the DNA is TGTGCCAGCAGCCCAGACGTAGAGACCCAGTACTTC. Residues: CASSPDVETQYF. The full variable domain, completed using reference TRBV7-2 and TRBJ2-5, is GAGVSQSPSNKVTEKGKDVELRCDPISGHTALYWYRQSLGQGLEFLIYFQGNSAPDKSGLPSDRFSAERTGGSVSTLTIQRTQQEDSAVYLCASSPDVETQYFGPGTRLLVL.

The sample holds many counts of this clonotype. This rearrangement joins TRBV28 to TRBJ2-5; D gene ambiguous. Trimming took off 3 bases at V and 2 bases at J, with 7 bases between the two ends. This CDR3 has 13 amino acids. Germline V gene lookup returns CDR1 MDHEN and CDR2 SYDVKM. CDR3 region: CASSFPGQETQYF. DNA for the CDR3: TGTGCCAGCAGTTTTCCCGGTCAAGAGACCCAGTACTTC.

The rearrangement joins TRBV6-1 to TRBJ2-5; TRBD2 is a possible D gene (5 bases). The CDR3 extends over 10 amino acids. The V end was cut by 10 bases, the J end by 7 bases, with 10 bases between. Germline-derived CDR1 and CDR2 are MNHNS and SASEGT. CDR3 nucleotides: TGTGCCACCGGAAGCGGGACCCAGTACTTC. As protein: CATGSGTQYF.

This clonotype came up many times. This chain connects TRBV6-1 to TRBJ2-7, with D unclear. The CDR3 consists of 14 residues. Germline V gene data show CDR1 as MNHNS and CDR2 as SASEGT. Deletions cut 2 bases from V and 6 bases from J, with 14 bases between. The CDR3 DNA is TGTGCCAGCAGTGAACCTCCCGGCCGGTCCGAGCAGTACTTC. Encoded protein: CASSEPPGRSEQYF.

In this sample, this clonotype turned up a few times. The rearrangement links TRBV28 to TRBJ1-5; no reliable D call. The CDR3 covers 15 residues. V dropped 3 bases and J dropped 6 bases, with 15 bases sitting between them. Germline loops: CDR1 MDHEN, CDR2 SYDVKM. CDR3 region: CASSFGDSAGQPQHF. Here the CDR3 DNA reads TGTGCCAGCAGTTTTGGGGATTCGGCGGGTCAGCCCCAGCATTTT.

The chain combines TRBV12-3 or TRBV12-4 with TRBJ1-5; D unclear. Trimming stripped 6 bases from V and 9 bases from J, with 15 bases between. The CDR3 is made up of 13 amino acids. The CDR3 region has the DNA TGTGCCAGCAGACCATCCGGGCGTGGGCCCCAGCATTTT. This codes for CASRPSGRGPQHF.

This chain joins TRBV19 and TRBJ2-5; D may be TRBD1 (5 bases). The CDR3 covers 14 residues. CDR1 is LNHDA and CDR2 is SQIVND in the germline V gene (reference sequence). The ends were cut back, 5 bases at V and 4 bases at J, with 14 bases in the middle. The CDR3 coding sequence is TGTGCCAGTAGTGTAAGTGGCAGGGTAGAGACCCAGTACTTC. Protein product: CASSVSGRVETQYF.

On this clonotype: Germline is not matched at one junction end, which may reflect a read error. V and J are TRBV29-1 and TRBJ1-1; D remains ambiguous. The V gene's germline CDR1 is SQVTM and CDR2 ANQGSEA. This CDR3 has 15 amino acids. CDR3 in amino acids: CSVTQGLTVNTEAFF. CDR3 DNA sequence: TGCAGCGTTACCCAAGGCCTCACGGTGAACACCGAAGCTTTCTTT.

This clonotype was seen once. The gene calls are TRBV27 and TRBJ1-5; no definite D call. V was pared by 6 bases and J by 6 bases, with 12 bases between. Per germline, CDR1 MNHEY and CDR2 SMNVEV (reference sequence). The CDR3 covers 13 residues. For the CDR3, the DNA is TGTGCCAGCAGCCAGGATGCAGGTCAGCCCCAGCATTTT. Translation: CASSQDAGQPQHF.

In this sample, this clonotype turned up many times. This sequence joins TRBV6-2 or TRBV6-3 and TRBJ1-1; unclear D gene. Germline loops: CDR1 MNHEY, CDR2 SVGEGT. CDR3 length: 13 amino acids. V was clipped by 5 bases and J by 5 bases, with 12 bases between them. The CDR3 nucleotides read TGTGCCAGCAGTCCCGCTGGAGTTACTGAAGCTTTCTTT. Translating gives CASSPAGVTEAFF.